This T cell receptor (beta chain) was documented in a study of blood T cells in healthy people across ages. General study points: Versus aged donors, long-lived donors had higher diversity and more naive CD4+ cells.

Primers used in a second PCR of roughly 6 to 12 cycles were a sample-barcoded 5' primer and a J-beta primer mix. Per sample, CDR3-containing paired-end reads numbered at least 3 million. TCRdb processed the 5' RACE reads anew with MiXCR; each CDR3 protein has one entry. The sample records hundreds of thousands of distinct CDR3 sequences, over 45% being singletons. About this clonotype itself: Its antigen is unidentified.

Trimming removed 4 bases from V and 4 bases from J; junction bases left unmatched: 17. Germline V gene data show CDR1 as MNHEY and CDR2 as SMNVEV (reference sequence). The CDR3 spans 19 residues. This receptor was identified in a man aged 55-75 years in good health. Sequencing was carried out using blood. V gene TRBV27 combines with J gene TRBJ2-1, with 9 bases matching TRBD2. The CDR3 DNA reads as TGTGCCAGCAGTTGGGGGAGGGCTAGCGGGGCTGCAACATACAATGAGCAGTTCTTC. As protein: CASSWGRASGAATYNEQFF.